The 4 T cell receptor beta chains given below trace back to one sample, sequenced in a study of CD8 T cells in ankylosing spondylitis. TCRdb processed the 5' RACE reads anew with MiXCR; each CDR3 protein has one entry. Of about 250,000 distinct CDR3 sequences listed, about 20% were seen once; the top ten hold more than 25%. The specimen was blood, either unsorted or a sorted T cell fraction (not recorded which). All receptors come from a male donor with ankylosing spondylitis or in good health (not recorded which).

The chain combines TRBV6-2 or TRBV6-3 with TRBJ2-7; maybe TRBD1 (5 bases). The CDR3 is 14 amino acids. Germline V gene sequence: CDR1 MNHEY, CDR2 SVGEGT. Trimming left V 2 bases short and J 3 bases short, with 11 bases between. CDR3 amino acids: CASSYPDSVYEQYF. The CDR3 DNA sequence: TGTGCCAGCAGTTACCCTGACAGCGTCTACGAGCAGTACTTC.

This clonotype was detected a few times. This chain joins TRBV29-1 and TRBJ2-7; D is undetermined. The CDR3 is 11 residues long. Trimming shortened V by 5 bases and J by 1 base, and 6 bases separated the two germline ends. Germline CDR1 SQVTM, CDR2 ANQGSEA. The CDR3 loop reads CSVKGSYEQYF. CDR3 sequence (DNA): TGCAGCGTTAAGGGTTCCTACGAGCAGTACTTC.

This clonotype was counted at least ten times. This chain joins TRBV7-6 and TRBJ2-4; D is perhaps TRBD1 (5 bases). Trimming stripped 3 bases from V and 8 bases from J, with 11 bases between. This CDR3 comprises 13 residues. Germline V gene data show CDR1 as SGHVS and CDR2 as FNYEAQ. The CDR3 sequence is CASSFAGADIQYF. CDR3 sequence (DNA): TGTGCCAGCAGCTTTGCTGGGGCGGACATTCAGTACTTC.

The chain carries TRBV27 and TRBJ1-2, with 10 positions matching TRBD1. Germline lookup yields CDR1 MNHEY and CDR2 SMNVEV (reference sequence). J gave up 8 bases and V 6 bases, and 21 bases lay outside the gene matches. The CDR3 sequence is 18 residues long. The CDR3 sequence is CASRPWGGTGVILEGYTF. The CDR3 coding sequence is TGTGCCAGCAGGCCCTGGGGGGGGACAGGGGTTATTCTGGAAGGCTACACCTTC.